What follows are 12 T cell receptor beta chains derived from one specimen sequenced in a study of cytomegalovirus exposure and HLA in healthy donors. Amplification used 60 Vbeta primers and 13 Jbeta primers. Using immunoSEQ multiplex PCR, the repertoire was profiled, and TCRdb retains in-frame clones only, with some absent. The table shows 100,000 to 150,000 clones, with approximately 80% occurring only once. Source material: PBMCs. These receptors were collected from a male donor in good health and CMV-seropositive.

The rearrangement uses TRBV28 and TRBJ2-1; 16 nucleotides agree with TRBD2. CDR1 MDHEN and CDR2 SYDVKM come from the germline V gene. This CDR3 has 19 amino acids. V lost 5 bases to trimming and J lost 8 bases; unmatched junction nucleotides: 15. The CDR3 DNA is TGTGCCAGCAGTACGGGGCTCCTCGGGACTAGCGGGGGGGCGCATGAGCAGTTCTTC. This sequence encodes CASSTGLLGTSGGAHEQFF.

This clone was counted once. The rearrangement joins TRBV15 to TRBJ1-5, with 7 bases lining up with TRBD1. The CDR3 contains 16 residues. CDR1 is LNHNV, CDR2 YYDKDF, per germline (reference sequence). J was trimmed by 3 bases and V by 3 bases; bases with no gene match: 8. The CDR3 protein is CATSRDLGQVNQPQHF. The CDR3 DNA sequence: TGTGCCACCAGCAGGGACCTAGGACAGGTCAATCAGCCCCAGCATTTT.

The chain uses TRBV5-6 and TRBJ2-7, with D unclear. The V end was cut by 5 bases, the J end by 6 bases, with 9 bases between. This CDR3 contains 11 residues. Germline V gene lookup returns CDR1 SGHDT and CDR2 YYEEEE. This CDR3 reads CASSILGEQYF. The CDR3 coding sequence is TGTGCCAGCAGTATCCTCGGCGAGCAGTACTTC. Based on the CDR3 plus reference TRBV5-6 and TRBJ2-7, the full variable domain is DAGVTQSPTHLIKTRGQQVTLRCSPKSGHDTVSWYQQALGQGPQFIFQYYEEEERQRGNFPDRFSGHQFPNYSSELNVNALLLGDSALYLCASSILGEQYFGPGTRLTVT.

The chain links TRBV28 to TRBJ2-7, with D possibly matching TRBD2 (7 bases). CDR1 is MDHEN and CDR2 is SYDVKM in the germline V gene. This CDR3 is 13 amino acids long. With 6 bases removed from V and 2 bases from J, the gap between germline ends came to 11 bases. DNA of the CDR3: TGTGCCAGCAGCCGGGGGGCGACCTACGAGCAGTACTTC. Protein: CASSRGATYEQYF. The full variable domain, its missing parts supplied by reference TRBV28 and TRBJ2-7, is DVKVTQSSRYLVKRTGEKVFLECVQDMDHENMFWYRQDPGLGLRLIYFSYDVKMKEKGDIPEGYSVSREKKERFSLILESASTNQTSMYLCASSRGATYEQYFGPGTRLTVT.

The V call is TRBV2, the J call TRBJ2-3; 7 bases align to TRBD1. V shed 6 bases and J 2 bases; nucleotides not matched to a gene: 8. Germline values: CDR1 SNHLY, CDR2 FYNNEI. The CDR3 extends over 15 amino acids. The CDR3, as DNA: TGTGCCAGCAGGGATACAGGGGCCCTCACAGATACGCAGTATTTT. It codes for CASRDTGALTDTQYF.

The chain employs TRBV7-2 and TRBJ2-1, with 11 bases aligning to TRBD2. The CDR3 consists of 19 residues. Per the germline V gene, CDR1 is SGHTA and CDR2 is FQGNSA. The ends lost 1 base at V and 2 bases at J; junction bases unmatched: 10. CDR3 sequence reads: CASSLGAGLAGLTYNEQFF. CDR3 sequence (DNA): TGTGCCAGCAGCTTAGGGGCAGGACTAGCGGGCTTGACCTACAATGAGCAGTTCTTC.

The chain is built from TRBV5-1 and TRBJ2-2, with 8 bases lining up with TRBD2. The CDR3 is made up of 18 amino acids. Looked up from germline, CDR1 is SGHRS and CDR2 is YFSETQ. V gave up 1 base and J gave up 2 bases; unmatched junction bases: 10. This chain's CDR3 is CASSLKFLGGDNTGELFF. CDR3 coding DNA: TGCGCCAGCAGCTTGAAGTTTCTCGGGGGGGATAACACCGGGGAGCTGTTTTTT.

This clone was recorded a few times. The gene calls are TRBV6-4 and TRBJ2-1, with D unclear. Trimming removed 6 bases at V and 0 bases at J, with 12 bases between. Germline V gene sequence: CDR1 MRHNA, CDR2 SNTAGT. This CDR3 comprises 15 residues. Here the CDR3 reads CASSETETSYNEQFF. The CDR3 DNA reads TGTGCCAGCAGCGAGACTGAGACCTCCTACAATGAGCAGTTCTTC.

This chain links TRBV7-2 with TRBJ2-3; perhaps TRBD2 as D (6 bases). This CDR3 region has 16 residues. Germline V lookup: CDR1 SGHTA, CDR2 FQGNSA. V dropped 1 base and J dropped 1 base, with 12 bases sitting between them. CDR3 region: CASSLVGGIGTDTQYF. As DNA, the CDR3 is TGTGCCAGCAGCTTAGTAGGAGGGATCGGCACAGATACGCAGTATTTT.

The chain links TRBV13 to TRBJ2-1; D possibly corresponds to TRBD2 (5 bases). Trimming cost V 4 bases and J 11 bases, with 12 bases left between them. The CDR3 sequence is 12 residues long. Germline values: CDR1 PRHDT, CDR2 FYEKMQ (reference sequence). The DNA of the CDR3 is TGTGCCAGCAGCTCCGAGGGCCAGAAGCAGTTCTTC. Its protein product is CASSSEGQKQFF.

The V gene is TRBV4-1, the J gene TRBJ1-1; weak D call: TRBD1 (6 bases). Trimming took off 7 bases at V and 0 bases at J, with 12 bases between the two ends. CDR3 length: 14 amino acids. Germline lookup yields CDR1 MGHRA and CDR2 YSYEKL. The CDR3 coding sequence is TGCGCCAGCACTCCAGGGGTCATGAACACTGAAGCTTTCTTT. Translating it yields CASTPGVMNTEAFF.

This chain uses TRBV9 with TRBJ2-7, with 14 bases lining up with TRBD2. Trimming cost V 5 bases and J 3 bases; bases outside gene matches: 7. Germline V CDR1 and CDR2: SGDLS, YYNGEE. The CDR3 spans 16 residues. In DNA, the CDR3 is TGTGCCAGCAGTGAAACCGGGACTAGCGGGAGCTACGAGCAGTACTTC. Amino acid sequence: CASSETGTSGSYEQYF.